The sample holds one count of the clone carrying this T cell receptor (beta chain). This specimen belongs to a study of blood T cell repertoires in COVID-19. Whole-study context: The United States, Italy and Spain supplied acute and convalescent COVID-19 samples. PBMCs, B-cell-depleted T cells, or T cells were the source of the cDNA or gDNA that made up the material.

The CDR3 covers 14 residues. The ends lost 3 bases at V and 1 base at J; junction bases unmatched: 2. The germline CDR1 and CDR2 sequences are SGHNT and YYREEE (reference sequence). Original processing methods: Amplification from reference gene primers served as the basis for estimated nucleated cell counts. Generated by immunoSEQ multiplex PCR, the TCRdb table keeps only in-frame clones and is missing some. Clonal size and the V and J genes are those of that table, whereas D and trimming came from the DNA. The table lists roughly 69,000 clones, roughly four fifths of them singletons. The rearrangement joins TRBV5-4 to TRBJ1-1; 8 nucleotides line up with TRBD1. This TCR was sampled from a human donor in a cohort sampled during active COVID-19. What was sequenced was peripheral blood. The CDR3 bases are TGTGCCAGCAGCTCGGACAGGGCGAACACTGAAGCTTTCTTT. It yields the protein CASSSDRANTEAFF.